Below, 3 T cell receptor beta chains from the same sample are listed, as sequenced in a study of T cells in Graves' hyperthyroidism and ophthalmopathy. Amplified regions were TCR beta CDR3 sequences from RNA transcripts. When the TCR CDR3 underwent first-round RT-PCR, the HTBI primer set was used. TCRdb re-derived calls from the multiplex PCR reads in MiXCR, one entry per CDR3 protein. In the table there are around 400,000 distinct CDR3 sequences, 15% to 18% of which are singletons. Sequencing was performed on blood. These receptors came from a young woman with Graves' hyperthyroidism that later progressed to Graves' ophthalmopathy.

This clonotype occurred many times. This chain connects TRBV28 to TRBJ1-4; possibly TRBD1 for D (6 bases). The germline gives CDR1 MDHEN, CDR2 SYDVKM. Trimming shortened V by 6 bases and J by 2 bases, and 13 bases separated the two germline ends. The CDR3 spans 15 residues. Here the CDR3 DNA reads TGTGCCAGCAGCCCGGAGGGGGATACTAATGAAAAACTGTTTTTT. It translates to CASSPEGDTNEKLFF.

This clonotype was counted many times. The CDR3 here is CASSEGLAGTQYF. The CDR3 DNA sequence: TGTGCCAGCAGTGAGGGGCTAGCTGGGACCCAGTACTTC. V is TRBV2 and J is TRBJ2-5, with D possibly being TRBD1 or TRBD2 (5 bases each). CDR1 SNHLY and CDR2 FYNNEI come from the germline V gene. Trimming took off 3 bases at V and 7 bases at J, with 12 bases between the two ends. The CDR3 sequence is 13 residues long.

This clonotype has ten or more counts. The V and J genes are TRBV7-8 and TRBJ2-1; 9 bases map to TRBD2. The germline CDR1 and CDR2 sequences are SGHVS and FQNEAQ. The junction had 7 bases not matched to a gene; V was cut back by 3 bases and J by 7 bases. The CDR3 loop spans 15 amino acids. The CDR3 sequence is CASSFLAGSGNEQFF. The CDR3 nucleotides read TGTGCCAGCAGCTTTCTAGCGGGATCTGGGAATGAGCAGTTCTTC.